The 14 T cell receptor beta chains given below trace back to one sample, sequenced in a study of T cell repertoires in cytomegalovirus infection. TCRdb called the reads again in MiXCR, with one record for every CDR3 protein. This table holds some 220,000 distinct CDR3 sequences, roughly 12% found once. Sequenced input: PBMCs. These receptors were obtained from a human donor in good health (CMV status not recorded). Some clones in this sample may be carry-over from other donors' samples.

This clonotype was recorded a few times. The chain recombines TRBV7-3 with TRBJ2-7; no clear D gene. Germline V gene data show CDR1 as SGHTA and CDR2 as FQGTGA. Trimming removed 0 bases from V and 2 bases from J, with 8 bases in between. The length of the CDR3 is 14 residues. CDR3 loop: CASSLTASPYEQYF. The CDR3 bases are TGTGCCAGCAGCTTAACGGCCAGCCCCTACGAGCAGTACTTC.

Many counts were recorded for this clonotype. This chain's CDR3 is CASSYSLAGGQRQNIQYF. CDR3 coding DNA: TGTGCCAGCAGTTACTCCCTAGCGGGGGGTCAACGTCAAAACATTCAGTACTTC. The V gene is TRBV6-2 or TRBV6-3, the J gene TRBJ2-4; 11 bases match TRBD2. The CDR3 runs 18 residues. V dropped 0 bases and J dropped 5; count of bases not matched to a gene: 9. Germline V lookup: CDR1 MNHEY, CDR2 SVGEGT.

This chain uses TRBV7-7 with TRBJ2-1, with D perhaps TRBD1 or TRBD2 (5 bases each). Germline lookup yields CDR1 SSHAT and CDR2 FNYEAQ (reference sequence). V was clipped by 0 bases and J by 5 bases, with 8 bases between them. CDR3 size: 14 residues. CDR3 DNA: TGTGCCAGCAGCTTAGCCGGGACGAACAATGAGCAGTTCTTC. Translating it yields CASSLAGTNNEQFF.

This clonotype showed up just a few times. V gene TRBV7-2 combines with J gene TRBJ2-3, with 7 bases that match TRBD1. The CDR3 has 13 residues. V lost 5 bases, J lost 5 bases, and 4 bases stayed unmatched. Germline V lookup: CDR1 SGHTA, CDR2 FQGNSA. CDR3 sequence: CASSRDRQDTQYF. CDR3 nucleotide sequence: TGTGCCAGCAGCCGGGACAGACAAGATACGCAGTATTTT.

This clonotype turned up a few times. The chain recombines TRBV20-1 with TRBJ2-5, with unresolved D. The CDR3 sequence is 14 residues long. Germline CDR1 and CDR2: DFQATT and SNEGSKA (reference sequence). Trimming cost V 6 bases and J 3 bases, with 17 bases left between them. The CDR3 DNA reads as TGCAGTGCCTCGTCCCCATTTGGGGAAGAGACCCAGTACTTC. It codes for CSASSPFGEETQYF.

The table lists this clonotype with many counts. This chain connects TRBV7-9 to TRBJ2-1, with unresolved D. Germline V CDR1 and CDR2: SEHNR, FQNEAQ (reference sequence). The V and J ends lost 1 base and 10 bases respectively, with 8 bases between them. The CDR3 contains 12 residues. CDR3 loop: CASSLDIAEQFF. CDR3 nucleotide sequence: TGTGCCAGCAGCTTAGATATCGCCGAGCAGTTCTTC.

This clonotype was detected a few times. This sequence joins TRBV28 and TRBJ2-3; 9 bases map to TRBD2. This CDR3 comprises 17 residues. J gave up 5 bases and V 3 bases, and 12 bases lay outside the gene matches. From germline, CDR1 is MDHEN and CDR2 SYDVKM. For the CDR3, the DNA is TGTGCCAGCAGTTTTTCTCAAGCGGGAGGAGGGGTAGATACGCAGTATTTT. Residues: CASSFSQAGGGVDTQYF.

This clonotype was detected ten times or more. CDR3 in amino acids: CASSFSSGANNAPYEQYF. In DNA, the CDR3 is TGTGCCAGCAGCTTCTCAAGCGGAGCGAATAACGCCCCCTACGAGCAGTACTTC. The chain recombines TRBV7-2 with TRBJ2-7; D may be TRBD2 (5 bases). The CDR3 covers 18 residues. Trimming took off 3 bases at V and 2 bases at J, with 23 bases between the two ends. Germline assignment: CDR1 SGHTA and CDR2 FQGNSA.

The chain combines TRBV5-1 with TRBJ2-7, with 7 bases lining up with TRBD2. The V gene end was trimmed by 0 bases and the J gene end by 7 bases; junction bases not matched to a gene: 7. Germline CDR1 reads SGHRS; CDR2 reads YFSETQ. The CDR3 consists of 14 residues. DNA of the CDR3: TGCGCCAGCAGCTTGGCGGCGGGGGTAGGGGAGCAGTACTTC. It specifies CASSLAAGVGEQYF.

The sample holds many counts of this clonotype. This chain connects TRBV7-2 to TRBJ2-7; D uncertain. The CDR3 spans 13 residues. V was shortened by 5 bases and J by 3 bases, with 11 bases between the two germline ends. Germline loops: CDR1 SGHTA, CDR2 FQGNSA. CDR3: CASSLDNVYEQYF. As DNA, the CDR3 is TGTGCCAGCAGCCTCGACAATGTCTACGAGCAGTACTTC.

This clonotype has at least ten counts. The V and J genes are TRBV12-3 or TRBV12-4 and TRBJ1-5; no clear D gene. V was pared by 5 bases and J by 6 bases, with 8 bases between. There are 12 residues in the CDR3. The CDR3 region is CASSPDPQPQHF. The CDR3 nucleotides are TGTGCCAGCAGTCCGGATCCTCAGCCCCAGCATTTT.

V gene TRBV27 combines with J gene TRBJ2-7; unclear D gene. With 5 bases removed from V and 7 bases from J, the gap between germline ends came to 18 bases. The germline V gene has CDR1 MNHEY and CDR2 SMNVEV (reference sequence). This CDR3 is 14 amino acids long. The CDR3 DNA is TGTGCCAGCAGTCCAGGACCGGATGTGGGGGAGCAGTACTTC. This translates into CASSPGPDVGEQYF.

In this sample, this clonotype turned up a few times. The chain combines TRBV20-1 with TRBJ2-1; 12 nucleotides match TRBD2. V shed 1 base, J shed 4 bases, and the junction held 11 bases outside the gene matches. The CDR3 runs 18 residues. Germline CDR1 DFQATT, CDR2 SNEGSKA (reference sequence). Written as DNA, the CDR3 is TGCAGTGCTAGAGTAAGGTCTAGCGGGAGGGCGGGATACAATGAGCAGTTCTTC. Translation: CSARVRSSGRAGYNEQFF.

The table lists this clonotype with a few counts. The V gene is TRBV29-1, the J gene TRBJ1-2; maybe TRBD1 (6 bases). The germline V and J ends were trimmed by 6 bases and 2 bases, with 16 bases remaining between them. CDR1 is SQVTM and CDR2 is ANQGSEA in the germline V gene. This CDR3 comprises 14 residues. The CDR3: CSVGARVANYGYTF. Written as DNA, the CDR3 is TGCAGCGTGGGGGCCAGGGTGGCAAACTATGGCTACACCTTC.